The 5 T cell receptor beta chains below come from one sample, sequenced in a study of shared clonotypes between healthy human individuals. Data came from immunoSEQ multiplex PCR; TCRdb stores just in-frame clones and leaves some out. The sample lists roughly 2,500,000 clones, approximately 93% occurring once. The source material was naive CD4+ T cells from PBMCs. Subset reported: CD45RA+ positively selected. The receptors originated from a young man in good health. Some clones in this sample may be carry-over from other donors' samples.

The chain couples TRBV5-6 to TRBJ1-2, with a weak D call TRBD1 (5 bases). The CDR3 length is 18 residues. The germline V gene has CDR1 SGHDT and CDR2 YYEEEE. V was clipped by 1 base and J by 0 bases, with 19 bases between them. The CDR3: CASSLPPGRQEANYGYTF. CDR3 nucleotide sequence: TGTGCCAGCAGCTTGCCTCCGGGACGGCAAGAAGCTAACTATGGCTACACCTTC.

This chain connects TRBV28 to TRBJ1-6; the D is unclear. The CDR3 has 11 amino acids. The germline V and J ends were trimmed by 6 bases and 7 bases, with 4 bases remaining between them. Germline assignment: CDR1 MDHEN and CDR2 SYDVKM. CDR3 protein: CASRQNSPLHF. The CDR3 nucleotides read TGTGCCAGCAGACAAAATTCACCCCTCCACTTT. The full variable domain, with the rest looked up from reference TRBV28 and TRBJ1-6, is DVKVTQSSRYLVKRTGEKVFLECVQDMDHENMFWYRQDPGLGLRLIYFSYDVKMKEKGDIPEGYSVSREKKERFSLILESASTNQTSMYLCASRQNSPLHFGNGTRLTVT.

This chain connects TRBV6-6 to TRBJ2-7; tentative D call: TRBD2 (6 bases). Germline-derived CDR1 and CDR2 are MNHNY and SVGAGI (reference sequence). V was shortened by 3 bases and J by 4 bases, with 19 bases between the two germline ends. The CDR3 has 16 residues. The CDR3 sequence: CASSYLPGLTTYEQYF. The CDR3 DNA sequence: TGTGCCAGCAGTTATCTCCCGGGACTGACCACTTACGAGCAGTACTTC.

This chain links TRBV14 with TRBJ1-4, with 10 bases fitting TRBD1. The CDR3 is made up of 14 amino acids. V was pared by 4 bases and J by 8 bases, with 4 bases of the junction left unmatched. Looked up from germline, CDR1 is SGHDN and CDR2 is FVKESK. CDR3 loop: CASSPRDRGEKLFF. Here the CDR3 DNA reads TGTGCCAGCAGCCCCCGGGACAGGGGAGAAAAACTGTTTTTT.

As to this clone: Other nucleotide sequences from this sample produce the same CDR3. J is TRBJ2-3 and V is TRBV28; no clear D gene. Trimming cost V 5 bases and J 2 bases, with 5 bases left between them. The CDR3 sequence is 12 residues long. Germline V gene sequence: CDR1 MDHEN, CDR2 SYDVKM. In DNA, the CDR3 is TGTGCCAGCAGTCCTCACACAGATACGCAGTATTTT. Protein: CASSPHTDTQYF.